A selection of T cell receptor beta chains follows, all from one sample in a study of T cells in Graves' hyperthyroidism and ophthalmopathy. TCRdb analysed the multiplex PCR reads with MiXCR anew, one entry per CDR3 protein. The sample gives 640,000 or so distinct CDR3 sequences, 14% of which show up once; more than 6% is in the top ten. The source material was blood. These receptors were obtained from a woman aged 18 to 35 with Graves' ophthalmopathy. Both conserved end residues are part of each CDR3. Each record gives: V gene, J gene, CDR3 protein.

>TRBV5-6|TRBJ2-7
CASSSGTGAPYEQYF
>TRBV20-1|TRBJ2-7
CSANTGAPMNEQYF
>TRBV7-3|TRBJ2-3
CASSSRGLAWSDTQYF
>TRBV10-2|TRBJ1-3
CASSEGDAGNTIYF
>TRBV28|TRBJ1-1
CATLGVWAEAFF
>TRBV7-2|TRBJ2-3
CASSFRADTQYF
>TRBV4-1|TRBJ2-7
CASSQGSPPRTIAYEQYF
>TRBV30|TRBJ1-1
CAWSPAMNTEAFF
>TRBV11-2|TRBJ2-1
CASSSPGLRGYAYNEQFF
>TRBV19|TRBJ2-7
CATSSGAGASEQYF
>TRBV9|TRBJ2-2
CASGVAGIRPGRELFF
>TRBV19|TRBJ1-5
CASSMSGNQPQHF
>TRBV28|TRBJ1-2
CASSLASTGTDGYTF
>TRBV7-3|TRBJ2-2
CASSQDSTGELFF
>TRBV3-1|TRBJ1-1
CASSRYPGGAGLNTEAFF
>TRBV20-1|TRBJ1-4
CSAIRDDGYEKLFF
>TRBV28|TRBJ2-7
CASRKTGYEQYF
>TRBV12-3/TRBV12-4|TRBJ2-4
CASSLGTGSGDIQYF
>TRBV6-1|TRBJ2-7
CASTNPTGGDEQYF
>TRBV20-1|TRBJ2-1
CSARPISGTENEQFF
>TRBV27|TRBJ1-2
CASTTSGVGGYTF
>TRBV9|TRBJ2-7
CASSTGTGEYEQYF
>TRBV27|TRBJ1-1
CASRVGQGALGAFF
>TRBV28|TRBJ2-5
CAHVSGLQGTVQETQYF
>TRBV2|TRBJ2-7
CASSEGLAGAYEQYF
>TRBV30|TRBJ1-1
CAWSPTGYTEAFF
>TRBV5-1|TRBJ2-7
CASSLDVAFYEQYF
>TRBV4-1|TRBJ2-7
CASSAPGQLPRRQYF
>TRBV12-3/TRBV12-4|TRBJ1-2
CASSSDNYGYTF
>TRBV20-1|TRBJ2-3
CSAAGTSGEDTQYF
>TRBV29-1|TRBJ2-2
CSATGRANTGELVF
>TRBV24-1|TRBJ1-5
CATSEGNSNQPQHF
>TRBV4-1|TRBJ2-7
CASSPMWGLAGGEQYF
>TRBV30|TRBJ2-2
CARTSGQTTGELFF
>TRBV28|TRBJ2-7
CASSFNTASYEQYF
>TRBV20-1|TRBJ2-7
CSATGQGYEQYF
>TRBV7-2|TRBJ1-5
CASSLKGAGAAQHF
>TRBV30|TRBJ2-3
CAWSEGVAGTDTQYF
>TRBV19|TRBJ1-4
CASSMPRVKTTNEKLFF
>TRBV5-1|TRBJ2-5
CASSFGAVQETQYF
>TRBV2|TRBJ1-5
CASGQGDQPQHF
>TRBV7-3|TRBJ1-6
CASSLQGASNSPLHF
>TRBV7-4|TRBJ1-2
CASSLDGPRDGYTF
>TRBV6-1|TRBJ2-5
CASSPRGLIQETQYF
>TRBV27|TRBJ2-3
CASSPLAGVLDTQYF
>TRBV28|TRBJ2-7
CASSTIGTGAYEQYF
>TRBV6-2/TRBV6-3|TRBJ1-5
CASSYSGGLNQPQHF
>TRBV12-3/TRBV12-4|TRBJ1-1
CASSKPGTGNTEAFF
>TRBV11-2|TRBJ1-1
CASSFYEGMGAFF
>TRBV7-8|TRBJ2-1
CASSLFALGLANEQFF
>TRBV7-2|TRBJ2-1
CASSLDGLLAGELINEQFF
>TRBV6-5|TRBJ2-7
CASSYGLSVEQYF
>TRBV20-1|TRBJ1-5
CSARDWDRAIQPQHF
>TRBV4-1|TRBJ1-1
CASSPADRGITEAFF
>TRBV20-1|TRBJ2-5
CSARVLGGSQYF
>TRBV20-1|TRBJ1-1
CSARDGLRGPDTEAFF
>TRBV11-3|TRBJ2-3
CASSLRLAGELDTQYF
>TRBV7-6|TRBJ2-2
CASSSRQGLNTGELFF
>TRBV12-3/TRBV12-4|TRBJ2-7
CASSPRGQPLYEQYF